The present T cell receptor beta chain was sequenced within a study of human T cells and chemical hapten exposure (dated by TCRdb to about 2021). Looking at the study overall: For sensitization, 2% DPC in acetone was applied to a roughly 2 cm by roughly 2 cm area of upper inner arm skin. Throughout the study period of about 22 weeks, patients also received therapeutic DPC doses to the scalp every week. Patch tests used Finn chambers with 0.01% DPC on the upper back, scored after 6 days by International Contact Dermatitis Research Group standards. The patient cohort, mostly female, included alopecia areata with under or over 50% scalp involvement, alopecia totalis and alopecia universalis. Libraries were pooled for sequencing, and variation in per-sample TCR yields was attributed mainly to small differences in library volumes within the pool. In alopecia patients, the study followed how the peripheral blood TCR repertoire changed in vivo over primary and secondary sensitization to diphenylcyclopropenone (DPC), a hapten. Patient blood was sampled pre-sensitization (week 0) and at 2, 6 and about 24 weeks after DPC sensitization. For TCR sequencing, blood came from approximately 29 alopecia patients at anywhere from one to four time points (pre-sensitization, 2, 6 and 24 weeks). The study at large found these results: Compared with pre-sensitization or healthy control sets, expanded TCRs formed significantly more large CDR3 similarity clusters, which is consistent with antigen-driven responses. After repeated subsampling, changes were observed in the strength of the expansion versus patch-test correlation and in the threshold at which the correlation became significant. Because all patients had alopecia, a presumed autoimmune disease, the immune response of the patients might differ from that of healthy individuals. DPC sensitization did not change how many TCRs were above 1 in 1000 frequency, and no evidence was found of alterations in global repertoire structure. Patch test score was positively correlated with the number of PT1 expanded TCRs, with significance at thresholds 8, 16 and 32 but not at 4.

V loses 1 base at its end and J loses 4 bases; junction bases beyond the gene matches: 20. According to the germline V gene, CDR1 reads SGHVS and CDR2 reads FQNEAQ. Its CDR3 holds 21 amino acids, cysteine through phenylalanine. Only the CDR3 portion is preserved as DNA: 63 bases, with reading frame beginning at the first base. The sample's time point, from its label and the paper: patch test 1, 2 weeks after DPC sensitization. Explained via the paper, the treatment or condition label denotes: therapeutic diphenylcyclopropenone sensitization with weekly scalp DPC. Blood at each patch-test visit was drawn before the patch test was applied. Patients were eligible if aged 18 to 70, diagnosed with alopecia and judged suitable for DPC therapy, and pregnant patients were excluded. Unfractionated whole blood was collected in Tempus Blood RNA tubes, and total RNA was extracted from that blood. Regarding this clonotype: The antigen it recognizes is unknown. No per-base quality is available; no much larger clone lies one base away.

Library preparation employed RACE. The listed sequencing device is NextSeq 500. Library preparation attached unique molecular identifiers to individual cDNA molecules for quantitative, reproducible TCR counting. For every blood RNA sample, sequencing covered both the TCR alpha and TCR beta chains. As for the original processing: A median of roughly 99,000 TCRs per sample was observed, with a range of about 20,000 to 750,000. V, J and CDR3 annotation of the TCR reads was performed with the Decombinator software suite. For the PS versus PT1 abundance plots, all samples were subsampled to the same number of TCRs (28,000). Expanded TCRs were defined as absent before sensitization and observed at least eight times at the 2-week time point. TCRdb applied fastp at Q25 and MiXCR to the public reads, then kept only in-frame beta chains. Rows are combined by CDR3 protein, so each entry shows the most common genes and DNA. For this entry, the V and J calls and clone size follow TCRdb and not the study's own pipeline. The sample has some 70,000 distinct CDR3 sequences on record, 32% of them singletons. The biggest ten clones account for over 7.5% of the sample.

Here the chain combines TRBV7-8 and TRBJ1-1; 11 of the junction bases match TRBD1. The source material was whole blood, sampled in connection with sensitization to the hapten diphenylcyclopropenone (DPC). This clonotype was sampled from a man aged 35-49 years with alopecia areata. Some clones in this sample may be carry-over from other donors' samples. The CDR3: CASSLVRWRGQGATEGTEAFF. DNA sequence: TGTGCCAGCAGCTTAGTGAGGTGGCGCGGACAGGGGGCAACCGAAGGCACTGAAGCTTTCTTT.